The sequence of this T cell receptor beta chain was determined in a study of T-cell reconstitution after alpha-beta-depleted transplantation in children. Preparing the TCRbeta library involved the use of unique molecular identifiers. Via MiXCR, TCRdb re-called the PCR reads, giving one row per CDR3 protein. This table holds 450,000 to 600,000 distinct CDR3 sequences, about 30% found once. This CDR3 has 15 residues. The ends were cut back, 2 bases at V and 0 bases at J, with 11 bases in the middle. CDR1 is SGHRS and CDR2 is YFSETQ in the germline V gene. Specimen: PBMCs from the stem cell graft donor, collected from the stem cell graft. The rearrangement links TRBV5-1 to TRBJ1-2; D is ambiguous. This sequence originates from a human donor who donated a stem cell graft to a child with aplastic anemia. The CDR3 DNA sequence: TGCGCCAGCAGCTTTGAGGGCGATACTAACTATGGCTACACCTTC. Translation gives CASSFEGDTNYGYTF. The variable domain in full, completed from reference TRBV5-1 and TRBJ1-2, reads KAGVTQTPRYLIKTRGQQVTLSCSPISGHRSVSWYQQTPGQGLQFLFEYFSETQRNKGNFPGRFSGRQFSNSRSEMNVSTLELGDSALYLCASSFEGDTNYGYTFGSGTRLTVV.